Detailed here is one T cell receptor (beta chain). As yet, its antigen is unknown. The sample originates from a study of cytomegalovirus exposure and HLA in healthy donors. Study overall: There were 350 to 450 genotyped donors. Of these, 75% to 90% fell in the genetic ancestry cluster associated with self-reported Caucasian donors.

V dropped 6 bases and J dropped 0; count of bases not matched to a gene: 10. The CDR3 contains 16 residues. CDR1 is SQVTM and CDR2 is ANQGSEA in the germline V gene. Study-wide findings and caveats: Listed as cytomegalovirus-associated were approximately 160 TCR beta chains.

13 Jbeta primers and 60 Vbeta primers were used for the PCR. Sequenced by immunoSEQ multiplex PCR; TCRdb stores in-frame clones only, minus some. The sample carries around 170,000 clones, over 70% recorded once. The chain carries TRBV29-1 and TRBJ1-4, with 7 bases lining up with TRBD1. The receptor was derived from a middle-aged man in good health and CMV-seropositive. Sequencing was performed on PBMCs. The CDR3 nucleotides read TGCAGCGTAGGTGGAGGGGGCGCGGCAACTAATGAAAAACTGTTTTTT. The encoded protein is CSVGGGGAATNEKLFF.